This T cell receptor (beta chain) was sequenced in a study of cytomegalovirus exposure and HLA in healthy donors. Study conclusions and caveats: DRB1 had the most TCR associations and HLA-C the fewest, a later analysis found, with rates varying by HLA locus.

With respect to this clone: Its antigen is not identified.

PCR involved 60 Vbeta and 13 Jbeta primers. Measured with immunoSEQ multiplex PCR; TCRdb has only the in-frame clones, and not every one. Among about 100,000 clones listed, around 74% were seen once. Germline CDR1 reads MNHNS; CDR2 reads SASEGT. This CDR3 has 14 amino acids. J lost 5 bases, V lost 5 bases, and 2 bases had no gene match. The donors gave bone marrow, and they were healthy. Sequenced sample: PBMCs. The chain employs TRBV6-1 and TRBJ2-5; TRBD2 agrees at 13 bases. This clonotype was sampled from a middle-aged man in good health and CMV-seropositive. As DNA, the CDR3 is TGTGCCAGCAGTACTAGCGGGGGGGCGGAGACCCAGTACTTC. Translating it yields CASSTSGGAETQYF.